The 29 T cell receptor beta chains below all came from one sample that was sequenced in a study of CD8+ T cells in alopecia areata. Treatment described: oral pan-JAK inhibitor, 5-10 mg twice daily. Sequencing relied on a cDNA template that was reverse transcribed from extracted RNA. The table came from immunoSEQ multiplex PCR; TCRdb's copy has only in-frame clones and leaves some out. This sample has 90,000 to 120,000 clones; 84% occur once, and the top ten carry 20% to 25%. The source material was CD8+ T cells sorted from blood, sampled at week 24, from a patient treated with tofacitinib. The receptors derive from a human donor with alopecia areata.

The chain uses TRBV27 and TRBJ1-2; D possibly corresponds to TRBD1 (6 bases). Trimming pared 3 bases from V and 8 bases from J, leaving 31 bases between. This CDR3 spans 19 amino acids. The germline gives CDR1 MNHEY, CDR2 SMNVEV (reference sequence). The CDR3, as DNA: TGTGCCAGCAGTTTGGACCCCTGGGGAAACAGGGCTGACCTAGGGGGCTACACCTTC. Translating gives CASSLDPWGNRADLGGYTF.

The sample holds a few counts of this clone. The chain couples TRBV19 to TRBJ2-1; a possible D gene is TRBD1 (6 bases). This CDR3 is built from 12 residues. CDR1 LNHDA and CDR2 SQIVND come from the germline V gene (reference sequence). V was trimmed by 11 bases and J by 6 bases, leaving 14 bases between them. Written as DNA, the CDR3 is TGTGCCTCTAGGCTCAGGGGCAATGAGCAGTTCTTC. This sequence encodes CASRLRGNEQFF.

This chain joins TRBV7-9 and TRBJ1-1; weak D call: TRBD1 (6 bases). CDR3 size: 15 residues. Germline CDR1 reads SEHNR; CDR2 reads FQNEAQ (reference sequence). Trimming pared 4 bases from V and 0 bases from J, leaving 12 bases between. For the CDR3, the DNA is TGTGCCAGCAGCTCGGACACAGGGTTGAACACTGAAGCTTTCTTT. Translation gives CASSSDTGLNTEAFF.

This clone was counted between two and nine times. This chain connects TRBV4-3 to TRBJ2-5, with D possibly being TRBD1 or TRBD2 (6 bases each). Deletions cut 0 bases from V and 5 bases from J, with 19 bases between. This CDR3 spans 17 amino acids. Germline V gene lookup returns CDR1 LGHNA and CDR2 YSLEER. CDR3 DNA sequence: TGCGCCAGCAGCCAAGACGCGACTGGAGGGGGGCACGAGACCCAGTACTTC. This translates into CASSQDATGGGHETQYF.

This CDR3 is CASSLLEAETQYF. The DNA for the CDR3 is TGTGCCAGCAGCTTACTGGAAGCGGAGACCCAGTACTTC. V usage is TRBV7-9 and J usage is TRBJ2-5; the D is unclear. Germline loops: CDR1 SEHNR, CDR2 FQNEAQ (reference sequence). The CDR3 extends over 13 amino acids. With 2 bases removed from V and 5 bases from J, the gap between germline ends came to 9 bases.

This clone was picked up one time. The chain couples TRBV4-1 to TRBJ1-5, with D maybe TRBD1 (6 bases). Trimming stripped 0 bases from V and 4 bases from J, with 10 bases between. The germline gives CDR1 MGHRA, CDR2 YSYEKL. The CDR3 covers 15 residues. The CDR3: CASSQEAGVNQPQHF. The CDR3 nucleotides read TGCGCCAGCAGCCAAGAAGCAGGGGTTAATCAGCCCCAGCATTTT.

J is TRBJ1-5 and V is TRBV7-9; no firm D call. Trimming shortened V by 4 bases and J by 0 bases, and 1 base separated the two germline ends. The CDR3 has 12 amino acids. Germline CDR1 is SEHNR and CDR2 is FQNEAQ (reference sequence). In nucleotides, the CDR3 is TGTGCCAGCAGCTATAGCAATCAGCCCCAGCATTTT. Translated, it gives CASSYSNQPQHF.

The gene calls are TRBV29-1 and TRBJ2-7; D is unclear. This CDR3 region has 12 residues. Germline V gene sequence: CDR1 SQVTM, CDR2 ANQGSEA. V dropped 4 bases and J dropped 5 bases, with 12 bases sitting between them. CDR3 bases: TGCAGCGTTGGTCCCCTGGCCCACGAGCAGTACTTC. Translated: CSVGPLAHEQYF.

This chain joins TRBV30 and TRBJ2-1; D gene unclear. V was trimmed by 2 bases and J by 7 bases, leaving 6 bases between them. CDR3 length: 11 amino acids. From germline, CDR1 is GTSNPN and CDR2 SVGIG (reference sequence). This CDR3 reads CAWSLGNEQFF. Here the CDR3 DNA reads TGTGCCTGGAGTCTGGGGAATGAGCAGTTCTTC.

The rearrangement uses TRBV5-4 and TRBJ2-4, with no clear D. The germline gives CDR1 SGHNT, CDR2 YYREEE (reference sequence). The CDR3 is made up of 14 amino acids. With 0 bases removed from V and 3 bases from J, the gap between germline ends came to 7 bases. CDR3 nucleotides: TGTGCCAGCAGCTTGGGACACGACAAAAACATTCAGTACTTC. Translating it yields CASSLGHDKNIQYF.

This chain connects TRBV7-2 to TRBJ2-3, with TRBD2 matching 8 bases. Germline V gives CDR1 SGHTA, CDR2 FQGNSA. The CDR3 sequence is 16 residues long. Losses at the gene ends were 5 bases for V and 4 bases for J; bases not matched to a gene: 11. This CDR3 reads CASSPRVAGTPDTQYF. Written as DNA, the CDR3 is TGTGCCAGCAGCCCCCGGGTAGCGGGGACCCCAGATACGCAGTATTTT.

The chain carries TRBV4-1 and TRBJ2-3, with a possible D match to TRBD2 (6 bases). V was cut by 0 bases and J by 5 bases, with 15 bases left in between. Germline CDR1 MGHRA, CDR2 YSYEKL. The CDR3 spans 16 residues. The CDR3: CASSQEALVGGDTQYF. In DNA, the CDR3 is TGCGCCAGCAGCCAAGAAGCTTTAGTGGGGGGAGATACGCAGTATTTT.

This clone was counted once. The V call is TRBV4-1, the J call TRBJ2-7; 8 nucleotides line up with TRBD2. CDR3 length: 20 amino acids. The V gene's germline CDR1 is MGHRA and CDR2 YSYEKL. After removal of 0 bases from V and 3 bases from J, the junction contained 19 bases not matched to a gene. The CDR3, as DNA: TGCGCCAGCAGCCAAGATGAAAACTTGGGACTAGGAGTATACCACTACGAGCAGTACTTC. Encoded protein: CASSQDENLGLGVYHYEQYF.

Worth noting for this clone: A far larger clone lies a single base away; this is likely a read error. This sample also contains other DNA sequences that code for the same CDR3. The J gene is TRBJ1-2, the V gene TRBV7-2, with D possibly TRBD1 on 5 matching bases. The V gene lost 5 bases and the J gene lost 4 bases, with 14 bases spanning the gap. Looked up from germline, CDR1 is SGHTA and CDR2 is FQGNSA. The CDR3 covers 14 residues. CDR3 amino acids: CASSPLTGGYGYTF. The CDR3 DNA reads as TGTGCCAGCAGCCCTCTTACGGGGGGCTATGGCTACACCTTC.

The V call is TRBV29-1, the J call TRBJ2-1, with D possibly being TRBD2 (5 bases). Trimming took 6 bases from V and 4 from J, leaving 10 bases between them. This CDR3 has 12 residues. The germline V gene has CDR1 SQVTM and CDR2 ANQGSEA. The CDR3 nucleotides are TGCAGCGTCCTCCGGGGATACAATGAGCAGTTCTTC. Amino acids: CSVLRGYNEQFF.

V gene TRBV2 combines with J gene TRBJ2-1, with 10 bases lining up with TRBD2. Trimming took 6 bases from V and 3 from J; bases not matched to a gene: 2. Germline V gives CDR1 SNHLY, CDR2 FYNNEI. This CDR3 has 14 amino acids. This CDR3 reads CASRERGGYNEQFF. CDR3 coding DNA: TGTGCCAGCAGGGAGCGGGGGGGCTACAATGAGCAGTTCTTC.

This chain uses TRBV19 with TRBJ1-5; D might be TRBD1 (5 bases). CDR1 is LNHDA, CDR2 SQIVND, per germline (reference sequence). V was cut by 6 bases and J by 0 bases, with 9 bases left in between. The CDR3 is made up of 14 amino acids. The CDR3: CASRDSHSNQPQHF. In nucleotides, the CDR3 is TGTGCCAGTAGAGACAGCCATAGCAATCAGCCCCAGCATTTT.

The chain carries TRBV7-8 and TRBJ2-2; D gene uncertain. CDR1 and CDR2 (germline): SGHVS, FQNEAQ. Trimming removed 6 bases at V and 6 bases at J, with 8 bases between. This CDR3 contains 12 residues. The CDR3 DNA reads TGTGCCAGCAGATACTTGCCCGGGGAGCTGTTTTTT. This codes for CASRYLPGELFF.

The CDR3: CASSQEGTGPGNTIYF. In nucleotides, the CDR3 is TGTGCCAGCAGCCAAGAGGGGACAGGGCCTGGAAACACCATATATTTT. V usage is TRBV4-2 and J usage is TRBJ1-3; 9 bases align to TRBD1. Germline V gene sequence: CDR1 LGHNA, CDR2 YNFKEQ. Germline trimming cut 0 bases from V and 2 bases from J; bases unmatched to any gene: 2. This CDR3 contains 16 residues.

V gene TRBV11-2 combines with J gene TRBJ2-3; 9 positions match TRBD2. V was clipped by 5 bases and J by 6 bases; unmatched bases: 18. CDR1 and CDR2 from the germline V gene are SGHAT and FQNNGV. This CDR3 is built from 18 residues. This CDR3 is CASSPQVARGLAGDTQYF. The CDR3, as DNA: TGTGCCAGCAGCCCCCAGGTCGCTAGGGGACTAGCAGGCGATACGCAGTATTTT.

The V and J genes are TRBV11-2 and TRBJ2-3; no clear D gene. V shed 3 bases and J shed 0 bases, with 4 bases lying between them. The V gene's germline CDR1 is SGHAT and CDR2 FQNNGV. CDR3 length: 13 amino acids. Written as DNA, the CDR3 is TGTGCCAGCAGCTTTCTGAGCACAGATACGCAGTATTTT. Translating gives CASSFLSTDTQYF.

This chain joins TRBV4-3 and TRBJ1-6, with 7 bases lining up with TRBD1. The ends lost 2 bases at V and 0 bases at J; junction bases unmatched: 1. The CDR3 is made up of 16 amino acids. The V gene's germline CDR1 is LGHNA and CDR2 YSLEER. CDR3: CASSQRDSSYNSPLHF. The CDR3 region has the DNA TGCGCCAGCAGCCAACGGGACAGCTCCTATAATTCACCCCTCCACTTT.

The chain links TRBV15 to TRBJ1-5; D gene unclear. The CDR3 is 15 amino acids. The V end lost 0 bases, the J end lost 4 bases, and 10 bases lay between the germline ends. The germline V gene encodes CDR1 LNHNV and CDR2 YYDKDF (reference sequence). DNA of the CDR3: TGTGCCACCAGCAGAGATCCCGTAGCGAATCAGCCCCAGCATTTT. It is translated as CATSRDPVANQPQHF.

In DNA form, the CDR3 reads TGTGCCAGCACCATCCCGGGGGGGGGTGAGCAGTACTTC. Residues: CASTIPGGGEQYF. The V call is TRBV25-1, the J call TRBJ2-7; 8 nucleotides line up with TRBD2. CDR1 and CDR2 (germline): MGHDK, SYGVNS. The trim removed 7 bases at V and 7 bases at J, leaving 9 bases unmatched. The CDR3 is 13 residues long.

This chain connects TRBV7-9 to TRBJ1-2; D ambiguous. The V gene's germline CDR1 is SEHNR and CDR2 FQNEAQ (reference sequence). CDR3 length equals 14 residues. V was clipped by 1 base and J by 3 bases, with 9 bases between them. The CDR3 DNA reads TGTGCCAGCAGCTTAGGTTCCCCGGACTATGGCTACACCTTC. The encoded protein is CASSLGSPDYGYTF.

The chain has TRBV7-8 and TRBJ2-5, with D possibly TRBD2 on 6 matching bases. The CDR3 sequence is 16 residues long. Trimming cost V 6 bases and J 1 base, with 18 bases left between them. CDR1 is SGHVS, CDR2 FQNEAQ, per germline. The CDR3 sequence is CASSSVVRDSQETQYF. CDR3 DNA sequence: TGTGCCAGCAGTTCTGTTGTCCGGGACTCCCAAGAGACCCAGTACTTC.

The table lists this clone with a count of one. The rearrangement joins TRBV15 to TRBJ2-7; no clear D. V was cut by 1 base and J by 7 bases, with 8 bases left in between. CDR1 and CDR2 from the germline V gene are LNHNV and YYDKDF (reference sequence). CDR3 length: 12 residues. CDR3 nucleotides: TGTGCCACCAGCAGAGTGGGTACAGAGCAGTACTTC. It encodes CATSRVGTEQYF.

This sequence joins TRBV6-5 and TRBJ2-7, with 9 nucleotides matching TRBD1. Germline loops: CDR1 MNHEY, CDR2 SVGAGI. CDR3 length: 16 residues. The ends lost 0 bases at V and 3 bases at J; junction bases unmatched: 6. CDR3: CASSYSPGTGFYEQYF. CDR3 nucleotides: TGTGCCAGCAGTTACTCCCCCGGGACAGGGTTCTACGAGCAGTACTTC.

The chain uses TRBV30 and TRBJ1-5; D uncertain. The V end was cut by 0 bases, the J end by 1 base, with 13 bases between. The length of the CDR3 is 16 residues. Germline loops: CDR1 GTSNPN, CDR2 SVGIG (reference sequence). The CDR3 loop is CAWSVPRRMSNQPQHF. The CDR3 DNA follows: TGTGCCTGGAGTGTCCCCCGCCGGATGAGCAATCAGCCCCAGCATTTT.